These 28 T cell receptor beta chains originate from one sample sequenced in a study of vaccination effects on CD4 cells after COVID-19. TCRdb's copy holds only in-frame clones and misses some; the assay was immunoSEQ multiplex PCR. The repertoire consists of around 60,000 clones, with 60% to 85% occurring once and the leading ten covering just over 3%. No cognate antigen is known for these TCRs. A 10-day culture period preceded the isolation of CD4+ T cells. This specimen was CD4+ T cells from PBMCs cultured without peptide, taken before COVID-19 vaccination. All receptors come from a human donor who received a COVID-19 vaccine.

This sequence joins TRBV6-2 or TRBV6-3 and TRBJ2-7; tentatively, D is TRBD1 (5 bases). The V gene's germline CDR1 is MNHEY and CDR2 SVGEGT. The CDR3 covers 15 residues. Trimming pared 6 bases from V and 0 bases from J, leaving 15 bases between. The CDR3 loop is CASSAQGTLSYEQYV. The CDR3 bases are TGTGCCAGCAGCGCCCAGGGTACCCTCTCCTACGAGCAGTACGTC.

The chain uses TRBV7-2 and TRBJ2-4; D assignment may be TRBD1 or TRBD2 (7 bases each). Per the germline V gene, CDR1 is SGHTA and CDR2 is FQGNSA. V shed 5 bases and J shed 5 bases, with 16 bases lying between them. The CDR3 length is 15 residues. The CDR3 is CASSPQGGGQNIQYF. CDR3 bases: TGTGCCAGCAGCCCCCAGGGGGGGGGCCAAAACATTCAGTACTTC.

The genes are TRBV20-1 and TRBJ2-5; TRBD1 matches 8 bases. The trim removed 3 bases at V and 5 bases at J, leaving 2 bases unmatched. CDR1 and CDR2 from the germline V gene are DFQATT and SNEGSKA (reference sequence). The length of the CDR3 is 12 residues. The DNA of the CDR3 is TGCAGTGCTAGTGACAGGGGTGAGACCCAGTACTTC. Translating it yields CSASDRGETQYF.

V gene TRBV6-5 combines with J gene TRBJ2-7, with TRBD1 matching 11 bases. Germline assignment: CDR1 MNHEY and CDR2 SVGAGI. V shed 6 bases and J 4 bases; nucleotides not matched to a gene: 5. The CDR3 runs 14 residues. The CDR3 DNA reads as TGTGCCAGCAGCCAAGGGACAGGGGGGTACGAGCAGTACGTC. It encodes CASSQGTGGYEQYV.

The V gene is TRBV7-9, the J gene TRBJ2-5; 12 bases match TRBD2. This CDR3 region has 17 residues. With V trimmed by 4 bases and J by 1 base, 7 bases remained unmatched. CDR1 is SEHNR, CDR2 FQNEAQ, per germline (reference sequence). CDR3 coding DNA: TGTGCCAGCAGCTCCCGACTAGCGGGGGCCTTCCAAGAGACCCAGTACTTC. The encoded protein is CASSSRLAGAFQETQYF. Drawing the rest from reference TRBV7-9 and TRBJ2-5, the complete variable domain is DTGVSQNPRHKITKRGQNVTFRCDPISEHNRLYWYRQTLGQGPEFLTYFQNEAQLEKSRLLSDRFSAERPKGSFSTLEIQRTEQGDSAMYLCASSSRLAGAFQETQYFGPGTRLLVL.

The V and J genes are TRBV27 and TRBJ2-7, with D possibly TRBD2 on 6 matching bases. Germline CDR1 is MNHEY and CDR2 is SMNVEV (reference sequence). Deletions cut 7 bases from V and 0 bases from J, with 19 bases between. The CDR3 runs 16 residues. CDR3 sequence reads: CASTLGWRVSSYEQYV. DNA for the CDR3: TGTGCCAGCACCCTAGGGTGGAGGGTAAGCTCCTACGAGCAGTACGTC.

The J gene is TRBJ2-1, the V gene TRBV7-8; D may be TRBD1 or TRBD2 (6 bases each). The V and J ends lost 2 bases and 2 bases respectively, with 10 bases between them. Germline V gene lookup returns CDR1 SGHVS and CDR2 FQNEAQ. CDR3 length: 15 residues. The CDR3 DNA follows: TGTGCCAGCAGCTTAAGGGGGGCGACCTACAATGAGCAGTTCTTC. It is translated as CASSLRGATYNEQFF.

The V call is TRBV15, the J call TRBJ1-4; 9 bases fit TRBD1. From germline, CDR1 is LNHNV and CDR2 YYDKDF (reference sequence). Unmatched junction bases numbered 6, after V lost 3 bases and J lost 7 bases. The CDR3 length is 15 residues. The CDR3 region has the DNA TGTGCCACCAGCAGCCGGGGACAGGGTGTTGAAAAACTGTTTTTT. Its protein is CATSSRGQGVEKLFF.

This clone was counted once. Here the CDR3 DNA reads TGTGCCAGCAGTTTAACGATGAGATCACCCCTCCACTTT. Protein: CASSLTMRSPLHF. The chain couples TRBV28 to TRBJ1-6; the D is unclear. CDR1 and CDR2 (germline): MDHEN, SYDVKM. V was clipped by 2 bases and J by 10 bases, with 9 bases between them. The CDR3 length is 13 residues.

This chain joins TRBV18 and TRBJ2-5; D is undetermined. Trimming shortened V by 4 bases and J by 0 bases, and 0 bases separated the two germline ends. Germline CDR1 is KGHSH and CDR2 is LQKENI. This CDR3 is built from 11 residues. The CDR3 spells CASSHQETQYF. CDR3 in DNA: TGTGCCAGCTCACACCAAGAGACCCAGTACTTC.

The chain uses TRBV6-5 and TRBJ1-4, with TRBD1 matching 11 bases. There are 15 residues in the CDR3. The germline CDR1 and CDR2 sequences are MNHEY and SVGAGI. With 7 bases clipped from V and 8 bases from J, the junction kept 9 bases outside the gene matches. The CDR3 nucleotides read TGTGCCAGCACCAAAGTGCGGACAGGGGGCGAAAAACTGTTTTTT. Its translation is CASTKVRTGGEKLFF.

This clone appeared a single time. The rearrangement links TRBV6-5 to TRBJ2-5; D may match TRBD1 or TRBD2 (6 bases each). The V end lost 7 bases, the J end lost 5 bases, and 11 bases lay between the germline ends. Germline loops: CDR1 MNHEY, CDR2 SVGAGI. CDR3 length: 12 residues. CDR3 sequence: CASTRGLETQYF. For the CDR3, the DNA is TGTGCCAGCACCCGGGGGCTTGAGACCCAGTACTTC.

This clone was counted a single time. The V gene is TRBV21-1, the J gene TRBJ2-7; TRBD2 is the table's D call and was not checked against the DNA. TRBV21-1 is annotated as a pseudogene. CDR3 length: 19 amino acids. The CDR3 protein is CASSKGEGRISFGTYEQYV. The CDR3 nucleotides are TGTGCCAGCAGCAAAGGAGAGGGCCGGATATCCTTCGGCACCTACGAGCAGTACGTC.

The rearrangement uses TRBV24-1 and TRBJ2-1, with 13 bases that match TRBD2. J gave up 4 bases and V 1 base, and 9 bases lay outside the gene matches. The germline V gene has CDR1 KGHDR and CDR2 SFDVKD. CDR3 size: 19 residues. CDR3 in amino acids: CATSDFPRTSGGTYNEQFF. CDR3 DNA: TGTGCCACCAGTGATTTCCCAAGGACTAGCGGGGGAACATACAATGAGCAGTTCTTC.

A single count supports this clone. The J gene is TRBJ2-1, the V gene TRBV5-1; D call uncertain. The CDR3 consists of 16 residues. CDR1 is SGHRS and CDR2 is YFSETQ in the germline V gene. Between the trimmed V and J ends, which lost 0 bases and 1 base, there was a span of 11 bases. This CDR3 is CASSLDPTTSYNEQFF. CDR3 bases: TGCGCCAGCAGCTTGGACCCGACAACGTCCTACAATGAGCAGTTCTTC.

The table lists this clone with a few counts. This chain joins TRBV2 and TRBJ1-5; a possible D gene is TRBD1 (5 bases). The V and J ends lost 8 bases and 1 base respectively, with 15 bases between them. The CDR3 is 15 amino acids. The germline V gene encodes CDR1 SNHLY and CDR2 FYNNEI. CDR3 nucleotides: TGTGCCAGCCGTTTAGGGGATAGGAGCAATCAGCCCCAGCATTTT. Translated, it gives CASRLGDRSNQPQHF. The full variable domain, in which reference TRBV2 and TRBJ1-5 provide the parts outside the CDR3, is EPEVTQTPSHQVTQMGQEVILRCVPISNHLYFYWYRQILGQKVEFLVSFYNNEISEKSEIFDDQFSVERPDGSNFTLKIRSTKLEDSAMYFCASRLGDRSNQPQHFGDGTRLSIL.

V gene TRBV19 combines with J gene TRBJ1-5; 8 bases are shared with TRBD1. Germline-derived CDR1 and CDR2 are LNHDA and SQIVND (reference sequence). This CDR3 contains 13 residues. Unmatched junction bases numbered 7, after V lost 10 bases and J lost 5 bases. The CDR3 reads CATRDRQDQPQHF. The CDR3 nucleotides are TGTGCCACCCGGGACAGGCAGGATCAGCCCCAGCATTTT.

The rearrangement links TRBV28 to TRBJ1-1, with TRBD1 identical over 8 bases. The CDR3 runs 15 residues. CDR1 and CDR2 (germline): MDHEN, SYDVKM. The V segment lost 4 bases and the J segment 5 bases; nucleotides outside the gene matches: 9. The CDR3 reads CASSSRTGPGTEAFF. In nucleotides, the CDR3 is TGTGCCAGCAGTTCGCGGACAGGGCCGGGTACTGAAGCTTTCTTT.

A remark on this clone: Distinct nucleotide sequences in the sample also encode this CDR3. The chain couples TRBV6-5 to TRBJ1-2; 11 bases are shared with TRBD1. CDR3 length: 13 amino acids. Germline V gene sequence: CDR1 MNHEY, CDR2 SVGAGI. With V trimmed by 6 bases and J by 7 bases, 4 bases remained unmatched. CDR3 nucleotide sequence: TGTGCCAGCAGCGCGGACAGGGGGCCTGGCTACACCTTC. It yields the protein CASSADRGPGYTF.

CDR3 residues: CASSSQGFQPQHF. CDR3 sequence (DNA): TGTGCCAGCAGTTCACAGGGTTTTCAGCCCCAGCATTTT. V gene TRBV27 combines with J gene TRBJ1-5; D is perhaps TRBD1 (6 bases). V gave up 4 bases and J gave up 6 bases, with 10 bases separating them. Germline CDR1 and CDR2: MNHEY and SMNVEV (reference sequence). The CDR3 loop spans 13 amino acids.

This clone was seen a few times. The chain carries TRBV7-2 and TRBJ1-4; D not resolved. Per the germline V gene, CDR1 is SGHTA and CDR2 is FQGNSA. V was shortened by 2 bases and J by 12 bases, with 7 bases between the two germline ends. The CDR3 contains 11 residues. The CDR3 spells CASSLRGELFF. The CDR3 coding sequence is TGTGCCAGCAGCTTACGGGGTGAACTGTTTTTT.

The rearrangement joins TRBV2 to TRBJ2-7; D is unclear. The CDR3 covers 11 residues. The germline CDR1 and CDR2 sequences are SNHLY and FYNNEI. The germline V and J ends were trimmed by 4 bases and 3 bases, with 4 bases remaining between them. The CDR3 loop is CASSVLYEQYV. CDR3 bases: TGTGCCAGCAGTGTCCTCTACGAGCAGTACGTC.

This clone was seen a handful of times. This chain joins TRBV11-2 and TRBJ2-7, with D perhaps matching TRBD1 (6 bases). This CDR3 has 15 residues. V was trimmed by 0 bases and J by 4 bases, leaving 13 bases between them. Germline V gene sequence: CDR1 SGHAT, CDR2 FQNNGV. The CDR3 bases are TGTGCCAGCAGCTTAGAAGGTAGAGGGGGATACGAGCAGTACGTC. It is translated as CASSLEGRGGYEQYV.

The V and J genes are TRBV24-1 and TRBJ2-5; TRBD1 matches at 7 bases. This CDR3 spans 15 amino acids. In germline, CDR1 is KGHDR, CDR2 SFDVKD. V dropped 5 bases and J dropped 7; count of bases not matched to a gene: 12. CDR3 in DNA: TGTGCCACCAGTGTCGCTGACAGGGAAGGGGGGACCCAGTACTTC. It is translated as CATSVADREGGTQYF.

The chain combines TRBV18 with TRBJ1-4, with 11 bases aligning to TRBD1. CDR1 is KGHSH, CDR2 LQKENI, per germline. V shed 5 bases, J shed 7 bases, and the junction held 6 bases outside the gene matches. The CDR3 is 15 residues long. The CDR3 DNA is TGTGCCAGCTCATCGCTGGACAGGGGGCCTGAAAAACTGTTTTTT. This translates into CASSSLDRGPEKLFF.

This sequence joins TRBV24-1 and TRBJ2-3; TRBD1 might be the D (5 bases). The ends were cut back, 4 bases at V and 3 bases at J, with 19 bases in the middle. CDR1 and CDR2 from the germline V gene are KGHDR and SFDVKD. The CDR3 runs 17 residues. CDR3 in DNA: TGTGCCACCAGTGACCCCGTACCCGACAGTGGGACAGATACGCAGTATTTT. Amino acids: CATSDPVPDSGTDTQYF.

The chain couples TRBV3-1 (or the pseudogene TRBV3-2) to TRBJ2-5; no clear D gene. Germline CDR1 LGHDT, CDR2 YNNKEL (reference sequence). CDR3 size: 12 residues. Trimming stripped 6 bases from V and 5 bases from J, with 10 bases between. The CDR3 bases are TGTGCCAGCAGTATGACGAGGGAGACCCAGTACTTC. Translation gives CASSMTRETQYF.

The sample holds one count of this clone. The chain carries TRBV7-2 and TRBJ1-5; unclear D gene. The germline gives CDR1 SGHTA, CDR2 FQGNSA. V dropped 2 bases and J dropped 0 bases, with 8 bases sitting between them. The CDR3 spans 15 residues. Here the CDR3 reads CASSLWGYSNQPQHF. The CDR3 bases are TGTGCCAGCAGCTTATGGGGTTATAGCAATCAGCCCCAGCATTTT. The full variable domain, its missing parts supplied by reference TRBV7-2 and TRBJ1-5, is GAGVSQSPSNKVTEKGKDVELRCDPISGHTALYWYRQSLGQGLEFLIYFQGNSAPDKSGLPSDRFSAERTGGSVSTLTIQRTQQEDSAVYLCASSLWGYSNQPQHFGDGTRLSIL.